This section outlines one T cell receptor (beta chain) sequence together with its context. The antigen is undetermined. CDR3 length: 15 amino acids. CDR1 LNHDA and CDR2 SQIVND come from the germline V gene (reference sequence). The trim removed 5 bases at V and 8 bases at J, leaving 13 bases unmatched. PCR employed 60 Vbeta and 13 Jbeta primers. Repertoires were generated with immunoSEQ multiplex PCR, while TCRdb's copy carries only in-frame clones and drops some. This sample contains approximately 68,000 clones. The sample originates from a study of cytomegalovirus exposure and HLA in healthy donors. Study details: Membership in the Caucasian-associated ancestry cluster was found for 75% to 85% of around 380 genotyped donors.

General observations from the study: Altogether, some 170 TCR beta chains were recorded as cytomegalovirus-associated.

Sequenced: PBMCs. This receptor was identified in a female donor in good health and CMV-seropositive. The chain employs TRBV19 and TRBJ1-2; 8 bases are shared with TRBD1. The CDR3 sequence: CASSRISTGASGYTF. CDR3 coding DNA: TGTGCCAGTAGTCGAATTTCGACAGGGGCGAGCGGCTACACCTTC.